This passage covers 4 T cell receptor beta chains from one sample sequenced in a study of T-cell memory formation after mild COVID-19. TCRdb re-called the 5' RACE reads through MiXCR, storing one row per CDR3 protein. The profile shows 250,000 to 350,000 distinct CDR3 sequences, 15% to 20% of them singletons. Sequences were obtained from PBMCs or a T cell subset sorted from them (not recorded which). These receptors were collected from a man aged 18 to 30 who had mild COVID-19 (a few samples of this study predate the infection). Cell type and time point are not known.

The chain uses TRBV4-1 and TRBJ2-5, with TRBD2 identical over 11 bases. Germline-derived CDR1 and CDR2 are MGHRA and YSYEKL. Trimming cost V 1 base and J 1 base; bases outside gene matches: 8. This CDR3 contains 18 residues. CDR3 DNA sequence: TGCGCCAGCAGCCAAGCTAAACTAGCGGGGGATACCCAAGAGACCCAGTACTTC. Protein: CASSQAKLAGDTQETQYF.

This clonotype was detected many times. V usage is TRBV11-2 and J usage is TRBJ2-1, with TRBD2 as a possible D gene (6 bases). The CDR3 has 14 amino acids. Between the trimmed V and J ends, which lost 3 bases and 4 bases, there was a span of 10 bases. Germline loops: CDR1 SGHAT, CDR2 FQNNGV. The DNA for the CDR3 is TGTGCCAGCAGCTTGAGACTAGATTACAATGAGCAGTTCTTC. This translates into CASSLRLDYNEQFF.

J is TRBJ1-5 and V is TRBV5-6; D is ambiguous. Germline V lookup: CDR1 SGHDT, CDR2 YYEEEE. This CDR3 is built from 12 residues. Trimming pared 1 base from V and 10 bases from J, leaving 9 bases between. The CDR3 here is CASSLIQDPQHF. In DNA form, the CDR3 reads TGTGCCAGCAGCTTGATCCAGGACCCCCAGCATTTT.

This clonotype was seen only a few times. The genes are TRBV18 and TRBJ2-5; 8 bases are a match to TRBD1. CDR1 and CDR2 from the germline V gene are KGHSH and LQKENI. Trimming took 1 base from V and 11 from J; bases not matched to a gene: 15. The CDR3 contains 16 residues. CDR3 bases: TGTGCCAGCTCACCACAAGATGTGCGGACAGGGAATAGTCAGTACTTC. Translating gives CASSPQDVRTGNSQYF. Drawing the rest from reference TRBV18 and TRBJ2-5, the complete variable domain is NAGVMQNPRHLVRRRGQEARLRCSPMKGHSHVYWYRQLPEEGLKFMVYLQKENIIDESGMPKERFSAEFPKEGPSILRIQQVVRGDSAAYFCASSPQDVRTGNSQYFGPGTRLLVL.